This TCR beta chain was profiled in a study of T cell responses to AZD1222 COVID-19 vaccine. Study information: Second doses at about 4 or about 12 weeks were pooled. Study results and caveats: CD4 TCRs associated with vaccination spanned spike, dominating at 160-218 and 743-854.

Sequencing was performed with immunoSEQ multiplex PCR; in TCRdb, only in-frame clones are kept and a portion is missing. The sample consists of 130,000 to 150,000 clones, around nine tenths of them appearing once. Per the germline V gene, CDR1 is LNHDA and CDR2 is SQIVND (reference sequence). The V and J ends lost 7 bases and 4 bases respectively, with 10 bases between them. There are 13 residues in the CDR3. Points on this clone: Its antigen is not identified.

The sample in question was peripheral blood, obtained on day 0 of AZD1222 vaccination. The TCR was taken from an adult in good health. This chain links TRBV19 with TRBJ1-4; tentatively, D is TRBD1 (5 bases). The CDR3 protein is CASTRGGNEKLFF. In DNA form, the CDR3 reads TGTGCCAGTACTCGGGGGGGTAATGAAAAACTGTTTTTT.